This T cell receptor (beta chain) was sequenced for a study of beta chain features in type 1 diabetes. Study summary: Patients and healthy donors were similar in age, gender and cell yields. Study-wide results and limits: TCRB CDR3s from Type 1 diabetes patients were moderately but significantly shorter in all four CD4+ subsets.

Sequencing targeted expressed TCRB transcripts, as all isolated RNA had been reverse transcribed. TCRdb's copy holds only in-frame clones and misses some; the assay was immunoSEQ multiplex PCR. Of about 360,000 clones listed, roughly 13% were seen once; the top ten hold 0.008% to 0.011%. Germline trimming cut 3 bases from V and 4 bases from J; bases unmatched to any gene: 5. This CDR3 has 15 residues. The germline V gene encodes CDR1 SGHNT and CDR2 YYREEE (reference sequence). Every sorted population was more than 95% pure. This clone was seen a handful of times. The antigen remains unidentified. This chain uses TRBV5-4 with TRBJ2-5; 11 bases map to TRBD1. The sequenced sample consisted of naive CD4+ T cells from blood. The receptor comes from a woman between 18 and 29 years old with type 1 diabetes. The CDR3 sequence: CASSYGTGGRETQYF. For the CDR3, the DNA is TGTGCCAGCAGCTACGGGACAGGGGGTAGAGAGACCCAGTACTTC.